These 11 T cell receptor beta chains originate from one sample sequenced in a study of spatial heterogeneity in lung cancer. Each CDR3 protein is one row after TCRdb ran MiXCR on the 5' RACE reads. This sample has roughly 70,000 distinct CDR3 sequences, with 13% found just once. The time point: sample taken at primary tumor resection. Unsorted whole RNA from tumor, nontumor lung or frozen PBMC underwent sequencing. The sample here was PBMCs, taken at surgery. The receptors stem from a male donor with early-stage non-small cell lung cancer.

This clonotype was picked up a small number of times. The chain combines TRBV7-9 with TRBJ1-1, with unresolved D. Germline V lookup: CDR1 SEHNR, CDR2 FQNEAQ (reference sequence). This CDR3 is 14 amino acids long. V was shortened by 1 base and J by 1 base, with 7 bases between the two germline ends. CDR3 DNA: TGTGCCAGCAGCTTAGATAGGTGGAACACTGAAGCTTTCTTT. Its protein is CASSLDRWNTEAFF.

V is TRBV12-3 or TRBV12-4 and J is TRBJ2-2; 7 bases line up with TRBD1. The CDR3 length is 13 residues. V shed 6 bases, J shed 5 bases, and the junction held 3 bases outside the gene matches. CDR3 coding DNA: TGTGCCAGCAGGGAGACAGGGACCGGGGAGCTGTTTTTT. It encodes CASRETGTGELFF.

This clonotype has more than one count but fewer than ten. CDR3 DNA sequence: TGTGCCAGCTCACCCCGTAGGGGAGATACGCAGTATTTT. The encoded protein is CASSPRRGDTQYF. V gene TRBV18 combines with J gene TRBJ2-3; D is possibly TRBD1 (5 bases). The germline V and J ends were trimmed by 3 bases and 5 bases, with 9 bases remaining between them. CDR1 is KGHSH, CDR2 LQKENI, per germline. The CDR3 totals 13 residues.

This clonotype was detected a few times. The chain uses TRBV7-9 and TRBJ1-1; 7 bases fit TRBD1. This CDR3 is built from 14 residues. V lost 3 bases and J lost 1; bases outside the gene matches: 2. CDR1 is SEHNR and CDR2 is FQNEAQ in the germline V gene (reference sequence). The CDR3, as DNA: TGTGCCAGCAGCTTTAGGGGGCAGAACACTGAAGCTTTCTTT. This sequence encodes CASSFRGQNTEAFF.

This clonotype was seen only a few times. The V call is TRBV4-1, the J call TRBJ2-7, with D perhaps TRBD2 (5 bases). CDR1 MGHRA and CDR2 YSYEKL come from the germline V gene. This CDR3 has 16 amino acids. V lost 0 bases and J lost 7, with 19 bases in between. The CDR3 loop is CASSQDYPGSPREQYF. The CDR3, as DNA: TGCGCCAGCAGCCAAGATTATCCGGGAAGCCCTAGGGAGCAGTACTTC.

This clonotype was detected ten times or more. V is TRBV7-9 and J is TRBJ1-4; TRBD1 agrees at 9 bases. Germline values: CDR1 SEHNR, CDR2 FQNEAQ (reference sequence). The length of the CDR3 is 16 residues. V trimming: 2 bases; J trimming: 7 bases; junction bases outside the gene matches: 8. The CDR3, as DNA: TGTGCCAGCAGCTTACCTACAGGGGGCAGGGTTGAAAAACTGTTTTTT. It codes for CASSLPTGGRVEKLFF.

This clonotype was picked up a small number of times. The V and J genes are TRBV20-1 and TRBJ2-3, with D possibly TRBD2 on 6 matching bases. The CDR3 loop spans 16 amino acids. The V gene lost 0 bases and the J gene lost 2 bases, with 15 bases spanning the gap. Germline CDR1 DFQATT, CDR2 SNEGSKA (reference sequence). CDR3 bases: TGCAGTGCTAGAGATCTTAGCGGATACCTCACAGATACGCAGTATTTT. Its translation: CSARDLSGYLTDTQYF.

This clonotype was detected many times. The V call is TRBV12-3 or TRBV12-4, the J call TRBJ2-4; D is uncertain. The CDR3 consists of 14 residues. Deletions cut 5 bases from V and 0 bases from J, with 8 bases between. The CDR3 here is CASSRPIAKNIQYF. CDR3 in DNA: TGTGCCAGCAGTAGACCCATAGCCAAAAACATTCAGTACTTC.

Many counts were recorded for this clonotype. This sequence joins TRBV5-4 and TRBJ2-7; D might be TRBD2 (6 bases). The germline V gene has CDR1 SGHNT and CDR2 YYREEE (reference sequence). CDR3 length: 16 amino acids. Trimming stripped 3 bases from V and 0 bases from J, with 16 bases between. DNA for the CDR3: TGTGCCAGCAGCTCGAGACGGGGCGGGAACTCCTACGAGCAGTACTTC. Translated, it gives CASSSRRGGNSYEQYF.

This clonotype showed up many times. The rearrangement uses TRBV4-2 and TRBJ1-4; D gene uncertain. The germline V gene has CDR1 LGHNA and CDR2 YNFKEQ. Trimming shortened V by 3 bases and J by 5 bases, and 16 bases separated the two germline ends. The CDR3 has 16 amino acids. CDR3: CASSQMAGTPNEKLFF. The CDR3 nucleotides read TGTGCCAGCAGCCAGATGGCCGGCACTCCAAATGAAAAACTGTTTTTT.

This clonotype was recorded many times. V usage is TRBV5-5 and J usage is TRBJ1-1; D perhaps matches TRBD1 (5 bases). With 1 base removed from V and 3 bases from J, the gap between germline ends came to 13 bases. Germline loops: CDR1 SGHKS, CDR2 YYEKEE (reference sequence). The CDR3 sequence is 15 residues long. The chain's CDR3 is CASSLQGHADTEAFF. The CDR3 bases are TGTGCCAGCAGCTTGCAGGGCCATGCGGACACTGAAGCTTTCTTT.